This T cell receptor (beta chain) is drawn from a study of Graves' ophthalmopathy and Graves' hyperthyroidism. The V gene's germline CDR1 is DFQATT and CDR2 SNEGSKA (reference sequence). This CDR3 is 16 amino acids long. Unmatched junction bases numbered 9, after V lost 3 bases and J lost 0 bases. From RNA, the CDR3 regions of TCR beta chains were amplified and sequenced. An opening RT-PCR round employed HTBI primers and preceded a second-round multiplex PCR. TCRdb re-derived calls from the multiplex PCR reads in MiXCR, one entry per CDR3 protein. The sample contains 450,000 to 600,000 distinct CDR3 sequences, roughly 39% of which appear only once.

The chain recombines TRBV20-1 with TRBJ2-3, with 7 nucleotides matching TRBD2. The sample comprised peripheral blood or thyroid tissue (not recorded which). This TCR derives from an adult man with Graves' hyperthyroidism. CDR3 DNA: TGCAGTGCTAGCTCACTAGCGTACAAAAGCACAGATACGCAGTATTTT. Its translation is CSASSLAYKSTDTQYF.